The 21 T cell receptor beta chains below all came from one sample that was sequenced in a study of PD-L1 blockade in urothelial cancer. Libraries were prepared by immunoSEQ multiplex PCR; TCRdb keeps only in-frame clonotypes and omits some of them. Among more than 30,000 clones listed, 84% were seen once. Specimen: PBMCs, collected around atezolizumab (anti-PD-L1) treatment. These receptors originate from a man aged 55 to 70 with urothelial cancer.

This chain connects TRBV6-5 to TRBJ1-3; D possibly corresponds to TRBD1 (6 bases). Germline V gives CDR1 MNHEY, CDR2 SVGAGI. The V gene lost 9 bases and the J gene lost 4 bases, with 16 bases spanning the gap. The CDR3 is 14 residues long. CDR3 sequence: CASWGGAVGNTIYF. The CDR3 DNA reads TGTGCCAGTTGGGGGGGGGCTGTAGGAAACACCATATATTTT.

CDR3 bases: TGTGCCAGCAGCCATAGAGGGCAAGCCTACGAGCAGTACTTC. Translating gives CASSHRGQAYEQYF. The genes are TRBV6-1 and TRBJ2-7; D possibly corresponds to TRBD2 (5 bases). The V and J ends lost 6 bases and 2 bases respectively, with 14 bases between them. The CDR3 extends over 14 amino acids. CDR1 and CDR2 from the germline V gene are MNHNS and SASEGT.

The genes are TRBV19 and TRBJ2-7; TRBD2 matches 11 bases. The V gene's germline CDR1 is LNHDA and CDR2 SQIVND (reference sequence). The CDR3 runs to 15 residues. J was trimmed by 5 bases and V by 5 bases; bases with no gene match: 8. CDR3 loop: CASSPGTSGRNEQYF. Written as DNA, the CDR3 is TGTGCCAGTAGTCCCGGGACTAGCGGCCGAAACGAGCAGTACTTC.

The chain combines TRBV5-1 with TRBJ2-1; TRBD2 aligns across 12 bases. Per the germline V gene, CDR1 is SGHRS and CDR2 is YFSETQ. The CDR3 length is 19 residues. After removal of 0 bases from V and 0 bases from J, the junction contained 7 bases not matched to a gene. CDR3 loop: CASSLVGLAGFGSYNEQFF. CDR3 bases: TGCGCCAGCAGCTTGGTCGGACTAGCGGGATTCGGCTCCTACAATGAGCAGTTCTTC.

The genes are TRBV5-6 and TRBJ1-3, with 8 bases aligning to TRBD1. Germline lookup yields CDR1 SGHDT and CDR2 YYEEEE. This CDR3 contains 17 residues. The V gene end was trimmed by 1 base and the J gene end by 0 bases; junction bases not matched to a gene: 6. CDR3 amino acids: CASSLTGTGYSGNTIYF. The CDR3 nucleotides are TGTGCCAGCAGCTTGACCGGGACAGGATACTCTGGAAACACCATATATTTT.

The table lists this clone with a count of one. The chain combines TRBV11-2 with TRBJ2-7, with D perhaps TRBD1 (5 bases). This CDR3 is 14 amino acids long. The V gene's germline CDR1 is SGHAT and CDR2 FQNNGV. The V end lost 1 base, the J end lost 0 bases, and 7 bases lay between the germline ends. CDR3 bases: TGTGCCAGCAGCTTAGGGGGCAGCTCCTACGAGCAGTACTTC. Its protein is CASSLGGSSYEQYF.

This chain uses TRBV19 with TRBJ2-3, with a tentative D call TRBD2 (6 bases). The CDR3 is 14 residues long. Between the trimmed V and J ends, which lost 4 bases and 1 base, there was a span of 9 bases. Per the germline V gene, CDR1 is LNHDA and CDR2 is SQIVND (reference sequence). The CDR3 nucleotides are TGTGCCAGTAGTAGTCCTAGCGGCACAGATACGCAGTATTTT. It codes for CASSSPSGTDTQYF.

This clone was detected a few times. The CDR3 is CASSQGQGLNTEAFF. DNA for the CDR3: TGCGCCAGCAGCCAGGGACAGGGGCTTAACACTGAAGCTTTCTTT. The rearrangement uses TRBV4-1 and TRBJ1-1, with TRBD1 matching 10 bases. CDR1 and CDR2 from the germline V gene are MGHRA and YSYEKL. The CDR3 loop spans 15 amino acids. V shed 3 bases, J shed 2 bases, and the junction held 3 bases outside the gene matches.

This clone was observed a handful of times. The chain employs TRBV27 and TRBJ1-5, with D unresolved. The V gene's germline CDR1 is MNHEY and CDR2 SMNVEV (reference sequence). The CDR3 length is 15 residues. The V end lost 6 bases, the J end lost 1 base, and 13 bases lay between the germline ends. DNA of the CDR3: TGTGCCAGCAGCCGGGCCGGAGGGAGCAATCAGCCCCAGCATTTT. This gives the protein CASSRAGGSNQPQHF.

This sequence joins TRBV4-1 and TRBJ2-3, with a possible D match to TRBD2 (6 bases). The CDR3 has 17 residues. Germline V gives CDR1 MGHRA, CDR2 YSYEKL. Trimming removed 4 bases from V and 2 bases from J, with 19 bases in between. The CDR3, as DNA: TGCGCCAGCAGCCCCGGGACTTCCGGGGTTGACACAGATACGCAGTATTTT. The encoded protein is CASSPGTSGVDTDTQYF.

The chain couples TRBV7-8 to TRBJ2-7, with D tentatively TRBD2 (6 bases). In germline, CDR1 is SGHVS, CDR2 FQNEAQ. V lost 5 bases to trimming and J lost 2 bases, with 13 bases between them. CDR3 length: 14 amino acids. DNA for the CDR3: TGTGCCAGCAGCCGCTCAGGGAGGACCTACGAGCAGTACTTC. Protein product: CASSRSGRTYEQYF. The variable domain in full, completed from reference TRBV7-8 and TRBJ2-7, reads GAGVSQSPRYKVAKRGQDVALRCDPISGHVSLFWYQQALGQGPEFLTYFQNEAQLDKSGLPSDRFFAERPEGSVSTLKIQRTQQEDSAVYLCASSRSGRTYEQYFGPGTRLTVT.

This sequence joins TRBV19 and TRBJ1-1, with 11 bases matching TRBD1. Losses at the gene ends were 5 bases for V and 7 bases for J; bases not matched to a gene: 12. Germline V gene sequence: CDR1 LNHDA, CDR2 SQIVND (reference sequence). The CDR3 is made up of 16 amino acids. This chain's CDR3 is CASSAGQGAGKDEAFF. In DNA form, the CDR3 reads TGTGCCAGTAGTGCAGGACAGGGGGCTGGTAAAGATGAAGCTTTCTTT. Using reference TRBV19 and TRBJ1-1 for the parts outside the CDR3, the full variable domain is DGGITQSPKYLFRKEGQNVTLSCEQNLNHDAMYWYRQDPGQGLRLIYYSQIVNDFQKGDIAEGYSVSREKKESFPLTVTSAQKNPTAFYLCASSAGQGAGKDEAFFGQGTRLTVV.

This clone was detected only once. This rearrangement joins TRBV6-5 to TRBJ2-5; maybe TRBD1 (6 bases). V was cut by 0 bases and J by 4 bases, with 12 bases left in between. The CDR3 consists of 15 residues. Looked up from germline, CDR1 is MNHEY and CDR2 is SVGAGI. CDR3 nucleotide sequence: TGTGCCAGCAGTTACTCGAGGTTAGGGGGAGAGACCCAGTACTTC. As protein: CASSYSRLGGETQYF.

This chain connects TRBV19 to TRBJ1-5; maybe TRBD1 (5 bases). This CDR3 contains 18 residues. V was pared by 5 bases and J by 0 bases, with 20 bases between. Per germline, CDR1 LNHDA and CDR2 SQIVND (reference sequence). CDR3 protein: CASSATWGVGHSNQPQHF. The CDR3 nucleotides are TGTGCCAGTAGTGCCACATGGGGGGTAGGTCATAGCAATCAGCCCCAGCATTTT. Combining the CDR3 with reference TRBV19 and TRBJ1-5 gives the whole variable domain DGGITQSPKYLFRKEGQNVTLSCEQNLNHDAMYWYRQDPGQGLRLIYYSQIVNDFQKGDIAEGYSVSREKKESFPLTVTSAQKNPTAFYLCASSATWGVGHSNQPQHFGDGTRLSIL.

The genes are TRBV5-1 and TRBJ1-2; perhaps TRBD1 as D (6 bases). CDR1 and CDR2 (germline): SGHRS, YFSETQ. The V end was cut by 4 bases, the J end by 3 bases, with 10 bases between. The CDR3 is 13 residues long. Here the CDR3 DNA reads TGCGCCAGCAGCCCTCGGACAGACTATGGCTACACCTTC. Protein sequence: CASSPRTDYGYTF.

V usage is TRBV27 and J usage is TRBJ1-2; possibly TRBD1 for D (5 bases). Per the germline V gene, CDR1 is MNHEY and CDR2 is SMNVEV (reference sequence). Trimming shortened V by 11 bases and J by 0 bases, and 13 bases separated the two germline ends. The CDR3 sequence is 13 residues long. The CDR3 DNA follows: TGTGCCGCCTCCGACAGCGCTAACTATGGCTACACCTTC. As protein: CAASDSANYGYTF.

The chain joins TRBV19 to TRBJ1-1; TRBD1 aligns across 7 bases. The V segment lost 8 bases and the J segment 0 bases; nucleotides outside the gene matches: 6. Looked up from germline, CDR1 is LNHDA and CDR2 is SQIVND (reference sequence). The CDR3 totals 14 residues. In nucleotides, the CDR3 is TGTGCCAGTGGGGACAGCCGAATGAACACTGAAGCTTTCTTT. Protein sequence: CASGDSRMNTEAFF.

This clone is a singleton in its sample. The V call is TRBV7-2, the J call TRBJ1-4; 8 bases are a match to TRBD1. This CDR3 has 14 residues. V lost 2 bases, J lost 9 bases, and 5 bases stayed unmatched. Germline loops: CDR1 SGHTA, CDR2 FQGNSA. CDR3 residues: CASSLSGDRKKLFF. CDR3 coding DNA: TGTGCCAGCAGCTTATCCGGGGACAGGAAAAAACTGTTTTTT. The complete variable domain, with remaining parts taken from reference TRBV7-2 and TRBJ1-4, reads GAGVSQSPSNKVTEKGKDVELRCDPISGHTALYWYRQSLGQGLEFLIYFQGNSAPDKSGLPSDRFSAERTGGSVSTLTIQRTQQEDSAVYLCASSLSGDRKKLFFGSGTQLSVL.

This clone was observed a few times. This rearrangement joins TRBV10-1 to TRBJ2-7, with D perhaps TRBD2 (6 bases). In germline, CDR1 is WNHNN, CDR2 SYGVQD (reference sequence). Trimming stripped 0 bases from V and 7 bases from J, with 19 bases between. CDR3 size: 16 residues. CDR3 nucleotide sequence: TGCGCCAGCAGTGAGTCGGTCGGACTATCGATTCCGGAGCAGTACTTC. Its translation is CASSESVGLSIPEQYF.

This clone was found once. This chain uses TRBV4-3 with TRBJ2-1; TRBD2 agrees at 13 bases. This CDR3 region has 19 residues. CDR1 is LGHNA, CDR2 YSLEER, per germline. Trimming at V came to 2 bases and at J to 0 bases, leaving 7 bases not matched to a gene. The CDR3 loop reads CASSQRTSGGANSYNEQFF. CDR3 coding DNA: TGCGCCAGCAGCCAACGTACTAGCGGGGGGGCCAACTCCTACAATGAGCAGTTCTTC.

This chain uses TRBV7-6 with TRBJ2-5, with 11 bases lining up with TRBD1. Germline V lookup: CDR1 SGHVS, CDR2 FNYEAQ. J lost 5 bases, V lost 4 bases, and 18 bases had no gene match. The CDR3 has 19 amino acids. The CDR3 bases are TGTGCCAGCAGCTCAACTACAGGATGGGGACAGGGGGTCAGGGAGACCCAGTACTTC. Its protein is CASSSTTGWGQGVRETQYF.